This record looks at one T cell receptor (beta chain) sequence and its context. Its specificity is not known. CDR3 size: 14 residues. Looked up from germline, CDR1 is SGDLS and CDR2 is YYNGEE. V was shortened by 0 bases and J by 4 bases, with 10 bases between the two germline ends. Each cell subset's genomic DNA was divided evenly among several immunoSEQ plates. Produced via immunoSEQ multiplex PCR; TCRdb's table is partial and in-frame only. Here the sample spans fewer than 850,000 clones, 60% to 80% being singletons. These data are taken from a study of shared clonotypes between healthy human individuals. Whole-study context: Each donor contributed plates that comprised three CD4 naive, three CD4 memory, two CD8 naive and one CD8 memory.

Study outcomes and limitations: Between four donors, naive CD4 clonotypes were shared at a level of about 5%. Only a few donors were included, so the genetic and exposure-history diversity represented was limited.

This TCR was sampled from a woman under 40 in good health. The source material was memory CD4+ T cells sorted from blood. Documented subset: CD45RA-negative fraction. The chain uses TRBV9 and TRBJ2-5, with D hard to call. Here the CDR3 reads CASSVGTPVETQYF. In DNA form, the CDR3 reads TGTGCCAGCAGCGTAGGGACCCCGGTAGAGACCCAGTACTTC.